This TCR beta chain was observed in a study of follicular helper T cells after annual influenza vaccination listed by TCRdb under 2017. Context from the whole study: Blood was drawn on days 0, 7 and 28 after each seasonal influenza vaccination. Multi-year samples were available from six subjects, with four subjects covering two vaccination seasons and two subjects covering three seasons. The 2013-2014 samples were cryopreserved, while the 2015 samples were processed right after collection. One week after vaccination, a second recruited cohort of 12 to 13 subjects (Table S1) displayed a similar ICOS+CD38+ cTfh response. Some subjects were followed across successive annual vaccinations spanning the 2013-2014, 2014-2015 and 2015-2016 seasons to study recall of cTfh clones.

V is cut back by 1 base and J by 3 bases, with 5 bases in the junction unmatched. The CDR3 goes from the cysteine to the phenylalanine over 16 residues. The read is trimmed to its CDR3 DNA, 48 bases read in frame from base 1. Points the paper makes about the study in general: A recurrent oligoclonal ICOS+CD38+ cTfh response containing tetramer and AIM influenza-specific clonotypes was recalled by successive annual vaccinations. Rare clonotypes could not be sampled because productive TCRB sequences were recovered from only about 9.5-21% of the analyzed cells. ICOS+CD38+ cTfh clonality correlated with the frequency of that population, and its change correlated with the change in circulating plasmablast frequency. Day 7 ICOS+CD38+ clones were most often found later in ICOS-CD38- cTfh, suggesting that subset may serve as a memory reservoir.

As for this clone: Its cognate antigen has yet to be identified. No much larger clone is present one base from it, and per-base qualities are unavailable.

Receptor libraries were prepared by the immunoSEQ multiplex PCR assay. Adaptive Biotechnologies carried out TCRB amplification, library preparation, sequencing and preliminary bioinformatics at Survey level resolution. For TCRB sequencing, genomic DNA from sorted cTfh populations was amplified by multiplex PCR. The source study handled its data this way. Clonality was computed in R as 1 minus normalized Shannon entropy; the Gini index was calculated with the R package ineq. Overlap score was the summed counts of shared sequences divided by total counts of all sequences in both compared samples. Shared-clonotype significance used Fisher's exact test assuming a theoretical repertoire of 10^7 TCRB sequences. TCRdb re-hosts the immuneACCESS table, in-frame sequences only. Its copies lack some clones; in the studies checked, an unresolved V gene accounts for under half of them, and the cause for the rest is not known. V and J calls and clone size are copied from that table; D and trimming were computed from the DNA. For this sample the table gives about 10,000 clones, of which 80% to 90% were detected only once. Under 0.5% of the sample belongs to the ten largest clones.

Explained via the paper, the time point label denotes: 2015-2016 season, 7 days after influenza vaccination. TCRB sequencing was used to follow sorted CD4 subsets from the blood of adults before and after they were given the seasonal inactivated influenza vaccine (Fluvarix). To be eligible, subjects had to be community-dwelling and could not have received an influenza vaccine during the previous 6 months. Subjects were excluded for influenza vaccine contraindications, substance abuse, HIV/AIDS, active malignancy, immunomodulatory medication, or active illness such as respiratory infection. At each time point, somewhere between 40 and 100 mL of blood was taken. Non-naive CD4+CXCR5+PD-1+ cells were defined as circulating Tfh and were sorted into ICOS+CD38+ and ICOS-CD38- fractions. Ficoll-Paque PLUS or SepMate separation was used to isolate PBMC. Before DNA was extracted, the cell subsets were sorted from PBMC using a BD FACS Aria.

The source was CXCR5+ CD38- circulating T follicular helper cells from blood, collected 7 days after influenza vaccination. The cell subset or site label on this specimen signifies: circulating Tfh, non-naive CD4+CXCR5+PD-1+ (ICOS+CD38+ or ICOS-CD38-). The rearrangement combines TRBV6-7 with TRBJ2-7; TRBD1 matches 11 bases in the middle. TRBV6-7 is placed among ORFs of uncertain function. The clonotype was recovered from an adult who received the influenza vaccine. The DNA reads as follows: TGTGCCAGCAGTTACTACGGACAGGGGGCTGTCTACGAGCAGTACTTC. This gives the protein CASSYYGQGAVYEQYF.